This record looks at one T cell receptor beta chain sequence and its context. This clone's antigen is unknown. No much larger clone is present one base from it, and per-base qualities are unavailable. V sheds 4 bases and J sheds 0 bases, leaving 16 bases between their ends. The CDR3 has 16 amino acids, counting the end cysteine and phenylalanine. The retained sequence is limited to the CDR3, 48 bases, with the frame set at the first base. CDR1 and CDR2 are read off the germline V gene as SGHRS and YFSETQ. The data stem from a study of control samples from healthy donors and cancer patients (dated by TCRdb to 2019 to 2021). The receptor library was made with the immunoSEQ multiplex PCR assay. What TCRdb holds here is the immuneACCESS table cut down to in-frame rearrangements. Part of the clones is not present; checked against another copy, under half of the missing clones reflect an unresolved V gene, and the others are unexplained. The sample data list some 120,000 clones, and nearly 95% of these were observed just once. Of the sample, about 2.6% falls within the top ten clones.

Sequenced: blood. The receptor was derived from a man aged 25-40 years in good health. Recombination joined TRBV5-1 with TRBJ1-2; perhaps TRBD1 is the D gene, with 6 bases matching. The CDR3 is CASSPDSFPTNYGYTF. The DNA reads as follows: TGCGCCAGCAGCCCGGACAGCTTCCCGACTAACTATGGCTACACCTTC.